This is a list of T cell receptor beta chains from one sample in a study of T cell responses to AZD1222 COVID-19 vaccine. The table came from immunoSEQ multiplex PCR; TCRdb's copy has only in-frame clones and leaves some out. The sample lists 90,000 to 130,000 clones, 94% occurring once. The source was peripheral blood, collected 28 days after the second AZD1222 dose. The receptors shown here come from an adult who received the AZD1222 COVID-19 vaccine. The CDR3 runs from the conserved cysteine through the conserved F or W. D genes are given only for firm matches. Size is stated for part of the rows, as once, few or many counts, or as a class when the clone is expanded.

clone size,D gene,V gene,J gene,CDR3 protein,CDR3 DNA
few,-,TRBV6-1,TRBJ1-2,CASSEILENYGYTF,TGTGCCAGCAGTGAAATACTGGAGAACTATGGCTACACCTTC
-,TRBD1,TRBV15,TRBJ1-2,CATSREQGIEGYTF,TGTGCCACCAGCAGAGAACAGGGGATCGAGGGCTACACCTTC
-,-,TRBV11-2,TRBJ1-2,CASSLTSTTLGGYTF,TGTGCCAGCAGCCTAACATCTACCACCCTGGGAGGCTACACCTTC
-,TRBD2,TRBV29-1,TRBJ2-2,CSVEGTSGSTGELFF,TGCAGCGTTGAGGGCACTAGCGGGAGTACCGGGGAGCTGTTTTTT
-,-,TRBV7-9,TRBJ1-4,CASSFSVNEKLFF,TGTGCCAGCAGCTTCTCTGTTAATGAAAAACTGTTTTTT
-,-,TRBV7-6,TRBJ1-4,CASSLADLRDPYEKLFF,TGTGCCAGCAGCTTAGCGGACCTTAGGGACCCCTACGAAAAACTGTTTTTT
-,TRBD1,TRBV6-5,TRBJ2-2,CASSYNRGSTGELFF,TGTGCCAGCAGTTACAACAGGGGTTCCACCGGGGAGCTGTTTTTT
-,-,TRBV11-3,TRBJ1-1,CASSLDGPGTEAFF,TGTGCCAGCAGCTTAGATGGTCCAGGGACGGAAGCTTTCTTT
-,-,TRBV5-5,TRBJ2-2,CASSPNTGELFF,TGTGCCAGCAGCCCTAATACCGGGGAGCTGTTTTTT
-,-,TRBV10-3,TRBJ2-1,CAISESYNEQFF,TGTGCCATCAGTGAGTCCTACAATGAGCAGTTCTTC
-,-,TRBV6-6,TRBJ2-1,CASSYSASAYNEQFF,TGTGCCAGCAGTTACTCGGCTAGCGCTTACAATGAGCAGTTCTTC
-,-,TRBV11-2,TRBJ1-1,CASSLGGRDTEAFF,TGTGCCAGCAGCTTAGGGGGAAGGGACACTGAAGCTTTCTTT
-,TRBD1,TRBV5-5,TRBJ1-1,CASSFLGQGVTEAFF,TGTGCCAGCAGCTTCCTGGGACAGGGGGTAACTGAAGCTTTCTTT
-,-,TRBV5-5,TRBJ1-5,CASSLDVIGGNQPQHF,TGTGCCAGCAGCTTGGACGTAATAGGTGGCAATCAGCCCCAGCATTTT
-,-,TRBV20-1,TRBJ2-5,CSARDNAQYF,TGCAGTGCTAGAGATAATGCCCAGTACTTC
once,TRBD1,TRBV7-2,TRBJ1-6,CASSRGQGNSPLHF,TGTGCCAGCAGCCGGGGACAGGGGAATTCACCCCTCCACTTT
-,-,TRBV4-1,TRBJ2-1,CASSQGSAGYNEQFF,TGCGCCAGCAGCCAAGGGTCGGCGGGCTACAATGAGCAGTTCTTC
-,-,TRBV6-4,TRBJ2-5,CASSETGERETQYF,TGTGCCAGCAGTGAGACGGGAGAGAGAGAGACCCAGTACTTC
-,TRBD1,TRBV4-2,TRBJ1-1,CASRLRDRGLLATEAFF,TGTGCCAGCAGGTTGCGGGACAGGGGACTCTTGGCCACTGAAGCTTTCTTT
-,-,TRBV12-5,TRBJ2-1,CASGLQGRGGPEQFF,TGTGCTAGTGGTCTCCAAGGGAGGGGGGGACCCGAGCAGTTCTTC
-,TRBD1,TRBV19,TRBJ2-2,CASSLGQVPGELFF,TGTGCCAGTAGTTTGGGACAGGTCCCCGGGGAGCTGTTTTTT
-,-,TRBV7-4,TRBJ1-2,CAIPNGPGYTF,TGTGCCATTCCGAACGGGCCCGGCTACACCTTC
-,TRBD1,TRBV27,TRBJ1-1,CASSSSGTGLGEAFF,TGTGCCAGCAGTTCCTCCGGGACAGGGTTAGGTGAAGCTTTCTTT
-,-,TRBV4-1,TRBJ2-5,CASSQVLFQQETQYF,TGCGCCAGCAGCCAAGTCCTATTCCAACAAGAGACCCAGTACTTC
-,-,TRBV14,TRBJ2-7,CASSQSGLGYEQYF,TGTGCCAGCAGCCAATCGGGACTTGGCTACGAGCAGTACTTC
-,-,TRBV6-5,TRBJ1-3,CASSLTGLSGNTIYF,TGTGCCAGCAGTCTAACAGGTCTCTCTGGAAACACCATATATTTT
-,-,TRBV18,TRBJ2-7,CASSPVLAAHEQYF,TGTGCCAGCTCACCGGTATTAGCGGCCCACGAGCAGTACTTC
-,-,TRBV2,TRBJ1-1,CASLFWDSEAFF,TGTGCCAGCTTATTTTGGGACTCCGAAGCTTTCTTT
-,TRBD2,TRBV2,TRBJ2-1,CASSRMTSGRAAEQFF,TGTGCCAGCAGCCGGATGACTAGCGGGAGGGCCGCTGAGCAGTTCTTC
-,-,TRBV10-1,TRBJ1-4,CASPGGVNEKLFF,TGCGCCAGCCCGGGGGGGGTTAATGAAAAACTGTTTTTT
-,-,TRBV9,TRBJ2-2,CASSHIRDTGELFF,TGTGCCAGCAGTCACATCCGGGACACCGGGGAGCTGTTTTTT
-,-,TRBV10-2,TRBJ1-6,CASSERAEDNSPLHF,TGCGCCAGCAGTGAAAGGGCTGAGGATAATTCACCCCTCCACTTT
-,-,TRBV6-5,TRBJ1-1,CASSYSDLPSTEAFF,TGTGCCAGCAGTTACTCGGATCTTCCTAGCACTGAAGCTTTCTTT
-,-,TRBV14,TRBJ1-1,CASSHAGWWGRSMNTEAFF,TGTGCCAGCAGCCACGCAGGTTGGTGGGGGCGAAGTATGAACACTGAAGCTTTCTTT
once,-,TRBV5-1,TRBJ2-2,CASSLAGLGRNTGELFF,TGCGCCAGCAGCTTGGCGGGGTTGGGACGGAACACCGGGGAGCTGTTTTTT
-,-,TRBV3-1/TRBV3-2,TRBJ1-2,CASSQDPRVGGYTF,TGTGCCAGCAGCCAAGATCCGCGGGTAGGGGGCTACACCTTC
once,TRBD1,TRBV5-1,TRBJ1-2,CASSLGTGGANGYTF,TGCGCCAGCAGCTTGGGTACAGGGGGCGCGAATGGCTACACCTTC
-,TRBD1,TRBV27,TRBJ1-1,CASSSRTGNTEAFF,TGTGCCAGCAGTTCTAGGACAGGGAACACTGAAGCTTTCTTT
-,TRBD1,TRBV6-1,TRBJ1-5,CASSDRDRDVQPQHF,TGTGCCAGCAGTGACAGGGACAGGGATGTTCAGCCCCAGCATTTT
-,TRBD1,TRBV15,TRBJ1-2,CATSRAAGGANYGYTF,TGTGCCACCAGCAGAGCAGCAGGGGGCGCCAACTATGGCTACACCTTC
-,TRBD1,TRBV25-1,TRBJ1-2,CASSGETGGVIVDGYTF,TGTGCCAGCAGTGGGGAGACAGGGGGCGTCATCGTGGATGGCTACACCTTC
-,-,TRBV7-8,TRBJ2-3,CASSLVWATDTQYF,TGTGCCAGCAGCTTAGTGTGGGCGACAGATACGCAGTATTTT
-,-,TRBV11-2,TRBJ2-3,CASSLLPGATTDTQYF,TGTGCCAGCAGCTTATTGCCGGGGGCCACCACAGATACGCAGTATTTT
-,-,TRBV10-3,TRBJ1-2,CAISESWGNYGYTF,TGTGCCATCAGTGAGTCGTGGGGGAACTATGGCTACACCTTC
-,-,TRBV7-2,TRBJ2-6,CASSLDSGAGANVLTF,TGTGCCAGCAGCTTAGATTCAGGGGCTGGGGCCAACGTCCTGACTTTC
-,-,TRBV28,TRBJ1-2,CAISSQHRAFYGYTF,TGTGCCATCTCCTCCCAGCACAGGGCCTTCTATGGCTACACCTTC
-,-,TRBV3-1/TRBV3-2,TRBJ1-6,CASSQVVQNSPLHF,TGTGCCAGCAGCCAAGTGGTGCAGAATTCACCCCTCCACTTT
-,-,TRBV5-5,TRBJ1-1,CASSKDRNTEAFF,TGTGCCAGCAGCAAGGACAGGAACACTGAAGCTTTCTTT
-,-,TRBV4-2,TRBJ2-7,CASSQELSSSYEQYF,TGTGCCAGCAGCCAAGAACTCAGCTCCTCCTACGAGCAGTACTTC
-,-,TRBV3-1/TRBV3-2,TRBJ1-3,CASSEARGGSSGNTIYF,TGTGCCAGCAGCGAGGCCCGTGGGGGTTCCTCTGGAAACACCATATATTTT
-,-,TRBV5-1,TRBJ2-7,CASSLTGDNYEQYF,TGCGCCAGCAGCTTAACAGGAGATAACTACGAGCAGTACTTC
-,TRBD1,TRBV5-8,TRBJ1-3,CASSTDRAGNTIYF,TGTGCCAGCAGCACCGACAGGGCTGGAAACACCATATATTTT
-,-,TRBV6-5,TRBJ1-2,CASSYGRFSNRYTF,TGTGCCAGCAGTTATGGGAGGTTTTCGAATCGCTACACCTTC
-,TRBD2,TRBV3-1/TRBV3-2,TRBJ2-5,CASSQLAEETQYF,TGTGCCAGCAGCCAACTAGCGGAAGAGACCCAGTACTTC
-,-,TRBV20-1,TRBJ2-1,CSASPYDEQFF,TGCAGTGCTTCACCCTATGATGAGCAGTTCTTC
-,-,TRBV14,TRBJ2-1,CASSQDIAGARDNEQFF,TGTGCCAGCAGCCAAGATATCGCGGGGGCGAGGGACAATGAGCAGTTCTTC
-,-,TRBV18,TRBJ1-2,CASSPRPIDYGYTF,TGTGCCAGCTCACCACGGCCGATAGACTATGGCTACACCTTC